The 32 T cell receptor beta chains listed next were all sequenced from one sample in a study of graft-versus-host responses after intestinal transplantation. Clones were sequenced by immunoSEQ multiplex PCR, and TCRdb holds only the in-frame ones, with some missing. Found here are some 31,000 clones, 85% to 95% of them singletons; the top ten hold 0.6% to 0.75%. The sequences come from PBMCs, collected approximately ten weeks after intestinal transplant. The receptors come from a human patient who received an intestinal transplant, so some T cells may come from the graft donor.

J is TRBJ1-1 and V is TRBV6-6; D is undetermined. Deletions cut 11 bases from V and 0 bases from J, with 16 bases between. The CDR3 loop spans 14 amino acids. In germline, CDR1 is MNHNY, CDR2 SVGAGI (reference sequence). For the CDR3, the DNA is TGTGCCTCAGCAGTCCCGGGCCTGAACACTGAAGCTTTCTTT. Translated: CASAVPGLNTEAFF.

This rearrangement joins TRBV4-2 to TRBJ2-7; D ambiguous. Germline V gene lookup returns CDR1 LGHNA and CDR2 YNFKEQ. V was shortened by 1 base and J by 1 base, with 11 bases between the two germline ends. This CDR3 is built from 15 residues. In nucleotides, the CDR3 is TGTGCCAGCAGCCAAGTCCAGGATGAATCCTACGAGCAGTACTTC. Amino acids: CASSQVQDESYEQYF.

The chain carries TRBV18 and TRBJ2-5; 10 positions agree with TRBD1. The CDR3 runs 15 residues. From germline, CDR1 is KGHSH and CDR2 LQKENI. With 4 bases clipped from V and 7 bases from J, the junction kept 9 bases outside the gene matches. CDR3 residues: CASSLVPGQGPTQYF. The CDR3 DNA follows: TGTGCCAGCTCACTTGTCCCGGGACAGGGGCCGACCCAGTACTTC.

The sample holds one count of this clone. V and J are TRBV7-9 and TRBJ1-2; D is undetermined. The CDR3 length is 15 residues. Trimming stripped 5 bases from V and 4 bases from J, with 17 bases between. The germline V gene has CDR1 SEHNR and CDR2 FQNEAQ (reference sequence). The CDR3 DNA follows: TGTGCCAGCAGCCACTCCGGAGTCGGCACCTATGGCTACACCTTC. Protein product: CASSHSGVGTYGYTF.

This clone was counted between two and nine times. V is TRBV30 and J is TRBJ1-2; 8 bases map to TRBD1. The CDR3 length is 12 residues. Germline-derived CDR1 and CDR2 are GTSNPN and SVGIG (reference sequence). Losses at the gene ends were 7 bases for V and 6 bases for J; bases not matched to a gene: 7. DNA for the CDR3: TGTGCCTCTGAGCAGGGGGCGGATGGCTACACCTTC. Amino acids: CASEQGADGYTF.

The chain employs TRBV4-1 and TRBJ1-3; 10 bases agree with TRBD1. The length of the CDR3 is 17 residues. From germline, CDR1 is MGHRA and CDR2 YSYEKL. V lost 3 bases to trimming and J lost 0 bases; unmatched junction nucleotides: 5. In nucleotides, the CDR3 is TGCGCCAGCAGCCAGGGGGACAGGGGTTCCTCTGGAAACACCATATATTTT. This sequence encodes CASSQGDRGSSGNTIYF.

The V gene is TRBV4-1, the J gene TRBJ2-7; D might be TRBD1 (7 bases). This CDR3 has 15 residues. Germline CDR1 is MGHRA and CDR2 is YSYEKL. The V end lost 3 bases, the J end lost 0 bases, and 12 bases lay between the germline ends. The CDR3 here is CASSHGGTASYEQYF. The CDR3 DNA reads as TGCGCCAGCAGCCATGGCGGGACAGCCTCCTACGAGCAGTACTTC.

This clone was recorded only once. The V and J genes are TRBV7-2 and TRBJ2-5, with D hard to call. The V end lost 0 bases, the J end lost 3 bases, and 5 bases lay between the germline ends. The CDR3 is 13 residues long. Per germline, CDR1 SGHTA and CDR2 FQGNSA. CDR3 loop: CASSLAREETQYF. Written as DNA, the CDR3 is TGTGCCAGCAGCTTAGCTAGAGAAGAGACCCAGTACTTC.

The chain employs TRBV7-6 and TRBJ2-5; D gene uncertain. The CDR3 spans 12 residues. Trimming left V 1 base short and J 5 bases short, with 5 bases between. Germline CDR1 SGHVS, CDR2 FNYEAQ. The CDR3 sequence: CASSLDDETQYF. DNA for the CDR3: TGTGCCAGCAGCTTAGACGACGAGACCCAGTACTTC.

This clone was counted once. The chain employs TRBV4-2 and TRBJ2-2, with D unresolved. Per germline, CDR1 LGHNA and CDR2 YNFKEQ. CDR3 size: 12 residues. Trimming stripped 4 bases from V and 6 bases from J, with 6 bases between. In nucleotides, the CDR3 is TGTGCCAGCAGCCTGGGCGCCGGGGAGCTGTTTTTT. Translated: CASSLGAGELFF.

The chain employs TRBV4-3 and TRBJ2-7, with D perhaps matching TRBD1 (5 bases). This CDR3 is built from 13 residues. The germline V gene has CDR1 LGHNA and CDR2 YSLEER. V was trimmed by 5 bases and J by 4 bases, leaving 12 bases between them. The CDR3 nucleotides are TGCGCCAGCAGCTCCTACTCAGGGTACGAGCAGTACTTC. Its translation is CASSSYSGYEQYF.

The chain has TRBV5-1 and TRBJ2-1; 9 nucleotides line up with TRBD2. The CDR3 runs to 19 residues. Per the germline V gene, CDR1 is SGHRS and CDR2 is YFSETQ. V gave up 5 bases and J gave up 0 bases; unmatched junction bases: 15. The CDR3 sequence: CASRSSETSGLSSYNEQFF. For the CDR3, the DNA is TGCGCCAGCAGAAGTTCAGAGACTAGCGGCCTGAGCTCCTACAATGAGCAGTTCTTC.

V usage is TRBV11-2 and J usage is TRBJ2-7; D possibly matches TRBD1 or TRBD2 (5 bases each). The ends were cut back, 1 base at V and 2 bases at J, with 12 bases in the middle. The V gene's germline CDR1 is SGHAT and CDR2 FQNNGV. The CDR3 is made up of 15 amino acids. CDR3 amino acids: CASSLVGDGPYEQYF. The CDR3 bases are TGTGCCAGCAGCTTAGTGGGGGACGGTCCCTACGAGCAGTACTTC.

The V gene is TRBV29-1, the J gene TRBJ2-2; TRBD1 aligns across 8 bases. CDR1 SQVTM and CDR2 ANQGSEA come from the germline V gene. The V gene end was trimmed by 6 bases and the J gene end by 6 bases; junction bases not matched to a gene: 9. This CDR3 has 14 residues. The CDR3 DNA is TGCAGCGTCCCGTCAGGGGGCGCGTCCGGGGAGCTGTTTTTT. This codes for CSVPSGGASGELFF.

The V and J genes are TRBV30 and TRBJ1-1, with no clear D. The germline V and J ends were trimmed by 0 bases and 6 bases, with 8 bases remaining between them. Per germline, CDR1 GTSNPN and CDR2 SVGIG (reference sequence). This CDR3 has 12 amino acids. The CDR3 nucleotides read TGTGCCTGGAGTGTAGCATCCGCTGAAGCTTTCTTT. It yields the protein CAWSVASAEAFF.

This clone was seen only once. The gene calls are TRBV10-2 and TRBJ1-5; no clear D gene. The V gene's germline CDR1 is WSHSY and CDR2 SAAADI. The CDR3 length is 14 residues. V was clipped by 5 bases and J by 0 bases, with 8 bases between them. The CDR3 sequence is CASSTGNSNQPQHF. CDR3 coding DNA: TGCGCCAGCAGTACGGGGAATAGCAATCAGCCCCAGCATTTT.

The J gene is TRBJ2-1, the V gene TRBV19; TRBD2 is a possible D gene (6 bases). The CDR3 runs to 13 residues. The germline V gene has CDR1 LNHDA and CDR2 SQIVND (reference sequence). V shed 7 bases and J shed 3 bases, with 10 bases lying between them. The CDR3 reads CASTAGIYNEQFF. The CDR3 DNA is TGTGCCAGTACCGCGGGGATCTACAATGAGCAGTTCTTC.

J is TRBJ2-4 and V is TRBV5-6; D gene uncertain. V lost 1 base and J 1 base, leaving 3 bases between the germline ends. The CDR3 has 13 residues. Germline V gene data show CDR1 as SGHDT and CDR2 as YYEEEE. CDR3 protein: CASSLLAKNIQYF. CDR3 nucleotide sequence: TGTGCCAGCAGCTTGCTGGCCAAAAACATTCAGTACTTC. Looking up the rest from reference TRBV5-6 and TRBJ2-4 gives the full variable domain: DAGVTQSPTHLIKTRGQQVTLRCSPKSGHDTVSWYQQALGQGPQFIFQYYEEEERQRGNFPDRFSGHQFPNYSSELNVNALLLGDSALYLCASSLLAKNIQYFGAGTRLSVL.

Only one count was recorded for this clone. The gene calls are TRBV19 and TRBJ1-1, with 10 bases identical to TRBD1. V was pared by 5 bases and J by 11 bases, with 8 bases of the junction left unmatched. Germline CDR1 and CDR2: LNHDA and SQIVND (reference sequence). This CDR3 contains 13 residues. Written as DNA, the CDR3 is TGTGCCAGTAGTTCGGACAGGGGGTGGTATGCTTTCTTT. Its translation: CASSSDRGWYAFF.

V is TRBV6-1 and J is TRBJ2-7, with D possibly TRBD2 on 6 matching bases. The CDR3 length is 14 residues. CDR1 and CDR2 (germline): MNHNS, SASEGT. V lost 6 bases, J lost 2 bases, and 14 bases lay in between. The CDR3 DNA sequence: TGTGCCAGCAGAGTAGCGGCTACGGCCTACGAGCAGTACTTC. Translation: CASRVAATAYEQYF.

The chain recombines TRBV10-2 with TRBJ1-1; the D gene is possibly TRBD1 (5 bases). V was pared by 6 bases and J by 3 bases, with 17 bases between. The CDR3 length is 15 residues. CDR1 is WSHSY, CDR2 SAAADI, per germline. The CDR3 DNA sequence: TGCGCCAGCAGGGGGGGGTCCTCCTGGGACACTGAAGCTTTCTTT. Residues: CASRGGSSWDTEAFF.

The chain is built from TRBV4-2 and TRBJ2-7; D ambiguous. Between the trimmed V and J ends, which lost 1 base and 10 bases, there was a span of 14 bases. The CDR3 is made up of 13 amino acids. Germline CDR1 is LGHNA and CDR2 is YNFKEQ. CDR3 DNA: TGTGCCAGCAGCCAAGCGATGTACTCTCGACAGTACTTC. Its protein is CASSQAMYSRQYF.

For the CDR3, the DNA is TGCGCCAGCAGCCCGAGCCAGGATCAAGAGACCCAGTACTTC. It translates to CASSPSQDQETQYF. The chain has TRBV4-3 and TRBJ2-5; D is uncertain. The CDR3 sequence is 14 residues long. Trimming left V 4 bases short and J 2 bases short, with 11 bases between. The germline gives CDR1 LGHNA, CDR2 YSLEER.

The chain links TRBV18 to TRBJ2-7; D unresolved. The CDR3 is made up of 16 amino acids. Germline CDR1 reads KGHSH; CDR2 reads LQKENI. V shed 5 bases and J shed 2 bases, with 19 bases lying between them. The CDR3 loop is CASSAVVTAQTYEQYF. DNA of the CDR3: TGTGCCAGCTCAGCCGTCGTCACAGCACAAACCTACGAGCAGTACTTC.

The CDR3 spells CASSYRNPREGRYTGELFF. In nucleotides, the CDR3 is TGTGCCAGCAGCTACCGGAACCCGAGGGAGGGACGATACACCGGGGAGCTGTTTTTT. This chain uses TRBV11-2 with TRBJ2-2; 7 bases are shared with TRBD2. The germline gives CDR1 SGHAT, CDR2 FQNNGV. This CDR3 region has 19 residues. V trimming: 4 bases; J trimming: 3 bases; junction bases outside the gene matches: 17.

The rearrangement uses TRBV19 and TRBJ1-2; TRBD1 agrees at 7 bases. V lost 5 bases and J lost 4; bases outside the gene matches: 10. The CDR3 covers 15 residues. Per the germline V gene, CDR1 is LNHDA and CDR2 is SQIVND (reference sequence). CDR3 loop: CASSRRQGGTYGYTF. In DNA, the CDR3 is TGTGCCAGTAGTCGACGACAGGGAGGGACCTATGGCTACACCTTC.

The rearrangement links TRBV7-9 to TRBJ2-1; TRBD2 agrees at 8 bases. V gave up 4 bases and J gave up 8 bases; unmatched junction bases: 10. CDR1 is SEHNR, CDR2 FQNEAQ, per germline (reference sequence). The CDR3 is made up of 15 amino acids. The DNA for the CDR3 is TGTGCCAGCAGCTCCAAGACTAGCGCGGGGGATGAGCAGTTCTTC. Amino acids: CASSSKTSAGDEQFF.

The chain employs TRBV7-2 and TRBJ2-7; D may be TRBD1 or TRBD2 (5 bases each). This CDR3 region has 14 residues. The V gene lost 6 bases and the J gene lost 2 bases, with 14 bases spanning the gap. Germline CDR1 SGHTA, CDR2 FQGNSA. The CDR3 sequence is CASSNAGTAYEQYF. The CDR3 DNA reads TGTGCCAGCAGTAACGCAGGGACCGCCTACGAGCAGTACTTC. Variable domain in full (rest from reference TRBV7-2 and TRBJ2-7): GAGVSQSPSNKVTEKGKDVELRCDPISGHTALYWYRQSLGQGLEFLIYFQGNSAPDKSGLPSDRFSAERTGGSVSTLTIQRTQQEDSAVYLCASSNAGTAYEQYFGPGTRLTVT.

The chain joins TRBV19 to TRBJ1-4, with 10 nucleotides matching TRBD1. V lost 5 bases to trimming and J lost 6 bases; unmatched junction nucleotides: 9. The CDR3 consists of 16 residues. CDR1 and CDR2 from the germline V gene are LNHDA and SQIVND (reference sequence). The CDR3 DNA reads as TGTGCCAGTAGTGGGGCGGACAGGGGGTTGGATGAAAAACTGTTTTTT. The encoded protein is CASSGADRGLDEKLFF.

The V call is TRBV4-1, the J call TRBJ2-4, with 9 bases that match TRBD2. This CDR3 has 14 residues. After removal of 1 base from V and 9 bases from J, the junction contained 4 bases not matched to a gene. The germline V gene encodes CDR1 MGHRA and CDR2 YSYEKL. The CDR3 here is CASSQVAGDSIQYF. The CDR3 DNA is TGCGCCAGCAGCCAAGTAGCGGGGGATAGCATTCAGTACTTC.

This clone came up once. The chain is built from TRBV6-6 and TRBJ2-7; D gene unclear. CDR1 and CDR2 (germline): MNHNY, SVGAGI (reference sequence). This CDR3 spans 14 amino acids. Deletions cut 2 bases from V and 3 bases from J, with 11 bases between. CDR3 region: CASSYGLLGYEQYF. The CDR3 coding sequence is TGTGCCAGCAGTTACGGGCTACTCGGCTACGAGCAGTACTTC.

The chain joins TRBV18 to TRBJ2-4; D remains ambiguous. V lost 0 bases to trimming and J lost 0 bases, with 6 bases between them. The CDR3 has 15 residues. The germline V gene encodes CDR1 KGHSH and CDR2 LQKENI. The CDR3 sequence: CASSPPMSAKNIQYF. The CDR3, as DNA: TGTGCCAGCTCACCACCAATGTCAGCCAAAAACATTCAGTACTTC.